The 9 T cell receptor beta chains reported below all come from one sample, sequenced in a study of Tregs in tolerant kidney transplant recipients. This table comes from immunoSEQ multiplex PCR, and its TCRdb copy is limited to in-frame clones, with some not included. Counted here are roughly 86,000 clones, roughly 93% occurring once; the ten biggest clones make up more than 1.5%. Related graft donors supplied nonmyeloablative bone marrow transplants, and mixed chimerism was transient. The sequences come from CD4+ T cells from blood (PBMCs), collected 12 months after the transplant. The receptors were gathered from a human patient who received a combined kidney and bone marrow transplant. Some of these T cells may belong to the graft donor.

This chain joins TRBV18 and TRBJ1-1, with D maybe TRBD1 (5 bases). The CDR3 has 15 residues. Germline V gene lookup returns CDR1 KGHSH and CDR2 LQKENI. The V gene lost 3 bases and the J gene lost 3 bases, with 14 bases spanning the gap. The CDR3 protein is CASSPTYGGDTEAFF. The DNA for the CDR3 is TGTGCCAGCTCACCGACATATGGAGGGGACACTGAAGCTTTCTTT.

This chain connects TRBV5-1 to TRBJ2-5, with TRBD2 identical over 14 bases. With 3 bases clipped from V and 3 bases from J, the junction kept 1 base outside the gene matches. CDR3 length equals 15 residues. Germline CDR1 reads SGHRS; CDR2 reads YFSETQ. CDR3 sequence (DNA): TGCGCCAGCAGCTCGGGACTAGCGGGGGAAGAGACCCAGTACTTC. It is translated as CASSSGLAGEETQYF.

CDR3 in amino acids: CASSQGGRVSTDTQYF. CDR3 nucleotides: TGCGCCAGCAGCCAAGGCGGGCGGGTGAGCACAGATACGCAGTATTTT. The rearrangement links TRBV4-3 to TRBJ2-3; TRBD2 might be the D (5 bases). This CDR3 comprises 16 residues. Trimming pared 1 base from V and 0 bases from J, leaving 11 bases between. Germline V gives CDR1 LGHNA, CDR2 YSLEER.

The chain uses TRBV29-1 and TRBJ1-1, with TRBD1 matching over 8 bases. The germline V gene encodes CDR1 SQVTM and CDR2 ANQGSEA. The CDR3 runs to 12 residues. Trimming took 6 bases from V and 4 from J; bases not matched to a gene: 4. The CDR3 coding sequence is TGCAGCGTGAACAGGGGGGGCACTGAAGCTTTCTTT. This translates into CSVNRGGTEAFF. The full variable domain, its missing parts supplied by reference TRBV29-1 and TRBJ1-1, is SAVISQKPSRDICQRGTSLTIQCQVDSQVTMMFWYRQQPGQSLTLIATANQGSEATYESGFVIDKFPISRPNLTFSTLTVSNMSPEDSSIYLCSVNRGGTEAFFGQGTRLTVV.

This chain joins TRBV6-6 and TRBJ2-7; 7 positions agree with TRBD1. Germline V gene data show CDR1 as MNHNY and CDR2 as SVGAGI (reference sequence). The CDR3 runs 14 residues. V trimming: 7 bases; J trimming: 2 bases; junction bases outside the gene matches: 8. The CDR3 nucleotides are TGTGCCAGCAACGGACAGGCGACTACCTACGAGCAGTACTTC. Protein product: CASNGQATTYEQYF.

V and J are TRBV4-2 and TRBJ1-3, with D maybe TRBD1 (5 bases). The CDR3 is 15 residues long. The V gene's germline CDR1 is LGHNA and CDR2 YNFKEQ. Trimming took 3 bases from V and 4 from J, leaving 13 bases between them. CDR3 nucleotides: TGTGCCAGCAGCCAGGGGCGAGAGACCGGAAACACCATATATTTT. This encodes CASSQGRETGNTIYF.

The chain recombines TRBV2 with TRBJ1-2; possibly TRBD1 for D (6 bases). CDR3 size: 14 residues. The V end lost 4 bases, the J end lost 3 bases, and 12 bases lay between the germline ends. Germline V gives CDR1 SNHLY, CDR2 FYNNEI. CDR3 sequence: CASSVSGTHYGYTF. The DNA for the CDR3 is TGTGCCAGCAGTGTCTCCGGGACACACTATGGCTACACCTTC.

The CDR3 spells CASSLVSTPGQGFF. The CDR3 DNA follows: TGTGCCAGCAGCTTAGTGAGTACCCCGGGACAGGGGTTCTTC. The rearrangement links TRBV7-2 to TRBJ2-1, with 9 bases aligning to TRBD1. The V gene end was trimmed by 1 base and the J gene end by 15 bases; junction bases not matched to a gene: 10. Germline V gives CDR1 SGHTA, CDR2 FQGNSA. CDR3 length equals 14 residues. Drawing the rest from reference TRBV7-2 and TRBJ2-1, the complete variable domain is GAGVSQSPSNKVTEKGKDVELRCDPISGHTALYWYRQSLGQGLEFLIYFQGNSAPDKSGLPSDRFSAERTGGSVSTLTIQRTQQEDSAVYLCASSLVSTPGQGFFGPGTRLTVL.

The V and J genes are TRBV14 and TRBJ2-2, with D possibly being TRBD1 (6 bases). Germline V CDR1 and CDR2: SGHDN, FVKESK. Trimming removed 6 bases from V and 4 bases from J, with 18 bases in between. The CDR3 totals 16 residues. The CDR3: CASRKTGTLSTGELFF. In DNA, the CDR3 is TGTGCCAGCAGAAAAACCGGGACACTGAGCACCGGGGAGCTGTTTTTT.